Listed below are T cell receptor beta chains from one sample, sequenced in a study of blood T cell repertoires in COVID-19. Clones were read by immunoSEQ multiplex PCR, and TCRdb kept only the in-frame ones, dropping some. The data hold about 250,000 clones, with 75% to 90% observed a single time. The sequencing input was PBMCs or T cells enriched from blood (not recorded which). The receptors come from a woman aged 18-35 years who had recovered from COVID-19. The CDR3 runs from the conserved cysteine through the conserved F or W. The D gene is left open where the match is weak. The size entry is marked missing in some rows and otherwise reads once, few, many or a size class.

D	V	J	size	CDR3	DNA
TRBD2	TRBV5-1	TRBJ2-5	NA	CASSLEVGGVGETQYF	TGCGCCAGCAGCTTGGAAGTGGGGGGGGTTGGAGAGACCCAGTACTTC
TRBD1	TRBV5-1	TRBJ1-4	NA	CASRVQGGEKLFF	TGCGCCAGCCGCGTCCAGGGGGGTGAAAAACTGTTTTTT
TRBD1	TRBV27	TRBJ1-2	few	CASKLGQSPSFGYTF	TGTGCCAGCAAGCTGGGACAGAGCCCCTCCTTCGGCTACACCTTC
TRBD1	TRBV13	TRBJ2-2	NA	CASSLETGYDTGELFF	TGTGCCAGCAGCTTAGAGACAGGGTATGACACCGGGGAGCTGTTTTTT
TRBD1	TRBV6-5	TRBJ1-4	NA	CASSYSTGDSGEKLFF	TGTGCCAGCAGTTACTCGACAGGGGACAGTGGTGAAAAACTGTTTTTT
NA	TRBV18	TRBJ1-1	NA	CASSPESLWTEAFF	TGTGCCAGCTCACCAGAGTCCTTGTGGACTGAAGCTTTCTTT
TRBD1	TRBV29-1	TRBJ1-1	NA	CSVEDHTGTGLIAFF	TGCAGCGTTGAAGATCATACCGGGACAGGGTTAATAGCTTTCTTT
NA	TRBV10-2	TRBJ1-4	NA	CASSRQGYEKLFF	TGCGCCAGCAGTCGGCAGGGGTACGAAAAACTGTTTTTT
TRBD2	TRBV2	TRBJ2-3	NA	CASSGGGADTQYF	TGTGCCAGCAGTGGCGGGGGGGCTGATACGCAGTATTTT
NA	TRBV10-2	TRBJ1-4	NA	CASSESSYEKLFF	TGCGCCAGCAGTGAGTCCTCTTATGAAAAACTGTTTTTT
TRBD1	TRBV5-4	TRBJ1-1	many	CASSKAANRGVAEAFF	TGTGCCAGCAGCAAAGCAGCTAACAGGGGGGTCGCTGAAGCTTTCTTT
NA	TRBV5-1	TRBJ1-3	NA	CASSLTPGVSGNTIYF	TGCGCCAGCAGCCTGACTCCAGGGGTCTCTGGAAACACCATATATTTT
NA	TRBV11-2	TRBJ1-3	NA	CASSLDSRVYSGNTIYF	TGTGCCAGCAGCTTAGATAGTCGGGTCTACTCTGGAAACACCATATATTTT
TRBD1	TRBV19	TRBJ1-3	NA	CASTRDSRSSGNTIYF	TGTGCCAGTACCAGGGACAGTCGCAGCTCTGGAAACACCATATATTTT
NA	TRBV12-2	TRBJ1-5	NA	CASRLVRGNQPQHF	TGTGCAAGTCGCTTAGTGCGGGGGAATCAGCCCCAGCATTTT
NA	TRBV2	TRBJ1-3	NA	CASSEGGATGNTIYF	TGTGCCAGCAGTGAAGGCGGGGCGACTGGAAACACCATATATTTT
TRBD1	TRBV27	TRBJ1-5	NA	CASTPTGGVHQPQHF	TGTGCCAGCACCCCGACAGGGGGCGTTCATCAGCCCCAGCATTTT
TRBD1	TRBV7-9	TRBJ1-4	NA	CASSFPGDSLNEKLFF	TGTGCCAGCAGCTTTCCCGGGGACAGCCTTAATGAAAAACTGTTTTTT
TRBD1	TRBV18	TRBJ1-2	NA	CASSTDREGSGYTF	TGTGCCAGCTCAACGGACAGGGAGGGCTCTGGCTACACCTTC
NA	TRBV7-3	TRBJ2-5	NA	CASSLGGGQETQYF	TGTGCCAGCAGCTTAGGAGGAGGGCAAGAGACCCAGTACTTC
TRBD1	TRBV11-2	TRBJ1-6	NA	CASSYRDRRVSPLHF	TGTGCCAGCAGCTACCGGGACAGGAGGGTTTCACCCCTCCACTTT
NA	TRBV19	TRBJ1-2	NA	CASSIRAGDYGYTF	TGTGCCAGTAGTATCCGCGCGGGCGATTATGGCTACACCTTC
NA	TRBV4-1	TRBJ2-2	NA	CASRGPQGGSGELFF	TGCGCCAGCAGAGGCCCCCAGGGCGGTAGCGGGGAGCTGTTTTTT
NA	TRBV28	TRBJ1-1	NA	CASRSGLNTEAFF	TGTGCCAGCAGATCAGGATTGAACACTGAAGCTTTCTTT
NA	TRBV6-5	TRBJ1-4	once	CASRTGLAEKLFF	TGTGCCAGCAGAACAGGGTTGGCGGAAAAACTGTTTTTT
TRBD1	TRBV10-3	TRBJ2-7	NA	CAISGPGTGRYEQYF	TGTGCCATCAGTGGTCCCGGGACAGGGCGCTACGAGCAGTACTTC
NA	TRBV28	TRBJ1-4	NA	CASNSGHRNEKLFF	TGTGCCAGCAATAGCGGGCACCGTAATGAAAAACTGTTTTTT